The sample holds one count of the clone carrying this T cell receptor beta chain. As yet, its antigen is unknown. The entry originates in a study of PD-1 blockade in mismatch repair-deficient tumors. The study, taken as a whole, reports: Rapid post-treatment expansion, then contraction, generally preceding radiologic response, marked tumor-resident clones.

Libraries were prepared by immunoSEQ multiplex PCR; TCRdb keeps only in-frame clonotypes and omits some of them. This table has some 51,000 clones, roughly 80% appearing once. CDR1 and CDR2 (germline): WSHSY, SAAADI. The CDR3 length is 10 residues. Trimming shortened V by 4 bases and J by 7 bases, and 3 bases separated the two germline ends. The chain couples TRBV10-2 to TRBJ2-3; D ambiguous. This sample comprised peripheral blood, obtained approximately 18 weeks after starting pembrolizumab. The sequence was collected from an adult with mismatch repair-deficient cancer. CDR3 DNA: TGCGCCAGCAGTGGAAATACGCAGTATTTT. Residues: CASSGNTQYF.